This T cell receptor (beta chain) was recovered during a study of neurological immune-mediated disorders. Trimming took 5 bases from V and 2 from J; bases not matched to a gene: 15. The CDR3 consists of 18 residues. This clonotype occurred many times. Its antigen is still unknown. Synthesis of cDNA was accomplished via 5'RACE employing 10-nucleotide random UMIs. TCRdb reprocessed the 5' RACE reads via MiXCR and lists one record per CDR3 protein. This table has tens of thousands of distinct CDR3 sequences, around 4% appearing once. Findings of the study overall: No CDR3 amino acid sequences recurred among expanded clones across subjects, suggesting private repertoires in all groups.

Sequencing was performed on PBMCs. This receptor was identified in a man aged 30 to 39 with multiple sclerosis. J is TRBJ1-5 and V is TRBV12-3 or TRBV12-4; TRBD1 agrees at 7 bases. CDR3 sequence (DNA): TGTGCCAGCAGTCTCCTCCTATTGACAGGGCCCCGCAATCAGCCCCAGCATTTT. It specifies CASSLLLLTGPRNQPQHF.